This T cell receptor (beta chain) was profiled in a study of blood T cell repertoires in COVID-19. Study overall: T cells, B-cell-depleted T cells, or PBMCs provided the cDNA or gDNA that served as material.

Generated by immunoSEQ multiplex PCR, the TCRdb table keeps only in-frame clones and is missing some. In the table there are 90,000 to 110,000 clones, roughly 84% of which are singletons. The CDR3 totals 15 residues. The V end lost 7 bases, the J end lost 7 bases, and 22 bases lay between the germline ends. Germline V gene lookup returns CDR1 MNHEY and CDR2 SVGAGI. This clone was seen a handful of times. Sequencing input: peripheral blood. The chain links TRBV6-5 to TRBJ1-1; tentative D call: TRBD1 (5 bases). The source is a woman aged 45-65 years with acute or convalescent COVID-19. The CDR3 protein is CASNPGGVRGDEAFF. CDR3 bases: TGTGCCAGCAACCCTGGGGGGGTCCGGGGTGATGAAGCTTTCTTT.